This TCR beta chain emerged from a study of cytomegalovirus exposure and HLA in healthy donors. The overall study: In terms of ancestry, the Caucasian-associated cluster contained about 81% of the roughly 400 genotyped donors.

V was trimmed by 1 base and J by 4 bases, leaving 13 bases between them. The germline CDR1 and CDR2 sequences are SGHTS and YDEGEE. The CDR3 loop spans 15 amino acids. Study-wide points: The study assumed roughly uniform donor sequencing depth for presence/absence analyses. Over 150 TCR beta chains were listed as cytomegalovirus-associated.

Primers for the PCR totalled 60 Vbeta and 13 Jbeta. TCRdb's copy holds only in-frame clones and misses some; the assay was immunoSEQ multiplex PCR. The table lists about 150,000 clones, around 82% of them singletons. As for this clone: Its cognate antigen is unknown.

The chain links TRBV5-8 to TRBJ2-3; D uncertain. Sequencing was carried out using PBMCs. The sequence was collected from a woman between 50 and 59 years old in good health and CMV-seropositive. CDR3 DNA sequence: TGTGCCAGCAGCTTGTCTAGGCGAAAACCAGATACGCAGTATTTT. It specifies CASSLSRRKPDTQYF.